Presented here are 9 T cell receptor beta chains from one specimen sequenced in a study of OX40 agonist ivuxolimab in advanced cancers. TCRdb's table, derived via immunoSEQ multiplex PCR, lists solely in-frame clones and lacks some. The sample has 8,500 to 13,000 clones, about four fifths seen once. The source was CD4+ or CD8+ T cells sorted from blood, collected in a trial of the OX40 agonist ivuxolimab. Receptors originate from an adult with an advanced solid tumor such as melanoma, head and neck, liver or kidney cancer.

The chain has TRBV2 and TRBJ2-5; 10 bases fit TRBD1. CDR1 is SNHLY, CDR2 FYNNEI, per germline. The CDR3 length is 14 residues. The junction had 11 bases not matched to a gene; V was cut back by 10 bases and J by 6 bases. The CDR3 sequence: CANQRGQGRQTQYF. The CDR3 DNA reads TGTGCCAACCAAAGGGGACAGGGGAGGCAGACCCAGTACTTC.

CDR3 in DNA: TGTGCCAGCAGTGACCCTGGACTGGGTATCAAGCCCCAGCATTTT. Its protein is CASSDPGLGIKPQHF. The genes are TRBV2 and TRBJ1-5, with D unresolved. Looked up from germline, CDR1 is SNHLY and CDR2 is FYNNEI. V lost 3 bases and J 8 bases, leaving 17 bases between the germline ends. This CDR3 contains 15 residues.

This chain connects TRBV27 to TRBJ2-1; D is undetermined. Trimming shortened V by 5 bases and J by 0 bases, and 11 bases separated the two germline ends. Germline CDR1 and CDR2: MNHEY and SMNVEV (reference sequence). The CDR3 extends over 15 amino acids. CDR3 nucleotide sequence: TGTGCCAGCAGTAGACTCCCCAGCTCCTACAATGAGCAGTTCTTC. Protein sequence: CASSRLPSSYNEQFF.

The chain has TRBV7-2 and TRBJ1-1; the D is unclear. The CDR3 is made up of 14 amino acids. The germline V gene encodes CDR1 SGHTA and CDR2 FQGNSA. Trimming cost V 1 base and J 2 bases, with 8 bases left between them. As DNA, the CDR3 is TGTGCCAGCAGCTTAGGGTCGGTAAACACTGAAGCTTTCTTT. Translation: CASSLGSVNTEAFF.

This rearrangement joins TRBV7-9 to TRBJ2-7; D could derive from TRBD1 or TRBD2 (5 bases each). Trimming left V 3 bases short and J 0 bases short, with 9 bases between. The CDR3 is 14 residues long. From germline, CDR1 is SEHNR and CDR2 FQNEAQ (reference sequence). DNA for the CDR3: TGTGCCAGCAGCTTCCGGGACCTCTCCTACGAGCAGTACTTC. It specifies CASSFRDLSYEQYF.

The chain joins TRBV7-2 to TRBJ2-1, with a tentative D call TRBD1 (6 bases). Trimming left V 3 bases short and J 8 bases short, with 20 bases between. The CDR3 has 16 residues. Germline assignment: CDR1 SGHTA and CDR2 FQGNSA. The CDR3 DNA follows: TGTGCCAGCAGCTTCAGGGGACCGAAGCCGAGGGATGAGCAGTTCTTC. Protein sequence: CASSFRGPKPRDEQFF.

The chain joins TRBV4-3 to TRBJ2-1; no firm D call. CDR1 is LGHNA, CDR2 YSLEER, per germline. V was pared by 4 bases and J by 10 bases, with 14 bases between. The CDR3 has 13 amino acids. The CDR3 DNA reads TGCGCCAGCAGCCTGAGCCCTCGAAGCGAGCAGTTCTTC. Protein: CASSLSPRSEQFF.

The CDR3 nucleotides are TGTGCCAGCAGCCTAGACACTGAAGCTTTCTTT. Protein: CASSLDTEAFF. V is TRBV7-6 and J is TRBJ1-1; D is unresolved. CDR1 SGHVS and CDR2 FNYEAQ come from the germline V gene. The CDR3 length is 11 residues. V lost 5 bases and J 3 bases, leaving 4 bases between the germline ends.

CDR3 nucleotides: TGCAGCGTTGTGCTCGTGGAGTTTTCCTCCTACAATGAGCAGTTCTTC. Its protein product is CSVVLVEFSSYNEQFF. The V and J genes are TRBV29-1 and TRBJ2-1, with D hard to call. In germline, CDR1 is SQVTM, CDR2 ANQGSEA. V lost 4 bases and J lost 0, with 16 bases in between. The CDR3 spans 16 residues.